Presented here are 11 T cell receptor beta chains from one specimen sequenced in a study of blood T cell repertoires in COVID-19. Only in-frame clones appear in the TCRdb table, and some are missing; sequencing was by immunoSEQ multiplex PCR. The table includes a few hundred thousand clones, less than 90% detected once. The sequencing sample was made of PBMCs or T cells enriched from blood (not recorded which). The receptors come from a middle-aged woman who had recovered from COVID-19.

The J gene is TRBJ2-6, the V gene TRBV30; D perhaps matches TRBD1 (6 bases). Germline CDR1 reads GTSNPN; CDR2 reads SVGIG (reference sequence). With 7 bases removed from V and 0 bases from J, the gap between germline ends came to 13 bases. This CDR3 region has 15 residues. The CDR3 DNA follows: TGTGCCTCAGGGGTAGGAGTCTCTGGGGCCAACGTCCTGACTTTC. This encodes CASGVGVSGANVLTF.

As regards this clone: Other DNA sequences in this sample translate to the same CDR3. The chain recombines TRBV28 with TRBJ2-5, with D unclear. The length of the CDR3 is 12 residues. Germline-derived CDR1 and CDR2 are MDHEN and SYDVKM. V was pared by 6 bases and J by 2 bases, with 7 bases between. DNA for the CDR3: TGTGCCAGCAGCGTACAGCAAGAGACCCAGTACTTC. Translating gives CASSVQQETQYF.

The chain is built from TRBV19 and TRBJ2-1; possibly TRBD2 for D (5 bases). V dropped 6 bases and J dropped 10 bases, with 19 bases sitting between them. Germline-derived CDR1 and CDR2 are LNHDA and SQIVND (reference sequence). The CDR3 extends over 14 amino acids. The CDR3 nucleotides read TGTGCCAGTAGCCGCTTTGAGGGCTCCGGGGAGCAGTTCTTC. Encoded protein: CASSRFEGSGEQFF.

The V call is TRBV11-3, the J call TRBJ2-1; D not certain. The germline V gene has CDR1 SGHNT and CDR2 YENEEA. This CDR3 spans 15 amino acids. The V end was cut by 4 bases, the J end by 0 bases, with 10 bases between. DNA for the CDR3: TGTGCCAGCAGCTCCCCTGAGATCTCCTACAATGAGCAGTTCTTC. It codes for CASSSPEISYNEQFF.

The chain recombines TRBV28 with TRBJ2-1, with TRBD2 matching over 7 bases. V was clipped by 8 bases and J by 9 bases; unmatched bases: 16. The CDR3 contains 15 residues. CDR1 MDHEN and CDR2 SYDVKM come from the germline V gene. The CDR3 coding sequence is TGTGCCAGCGCTCCGGGTGGCGGGAGCGAAGGTGAGCAGTTCTTC. The encoded protein is CASAPGGGSEGEQFF.

The V and J genes are TRBV19 and TRBJ2-7, with 8 bases identical to TRBD1. Germline V CDR1 and CDR2: LNHDA, SQIVND (reference sequence). Trimming removed 4 bases from V and 2 bases from J; junction bases left unmatched: 7. The CDR3 has 15 residues. The CDR3 region has the DNA TGTGCCAGTAGTAAACTGACAGGGGCCCCCTACGAGCAGTACTTC. Encoded protein: CASSKLTGAPYEQYF.

The rearrangement links TRBV7-2 to TRBJ2-3; 9 nucleotides line up with TRBD2. This CDR3 spans 15 amino acids. Germline CDR1 is SGHTA and CDR2 is FQGNSA. Germline trimming cut 4 bases from V and 3 bases from J; bases unmatched to any gene: 5. Written as DNA, the CDR3 is TGTGCCAGCAGCTCCTGGACTAGCGCGACAGATACGCAGTATTTT. Protein sequence: CASSSWTSATDTQYF.

V usage is TRBV6-1 and J usage is TRBJ1-1; possible D gene TRBD1, 6 bases. V was clipped by 3 bases and J by 7 bases, with 12 bases between them. Germline loops: CDR1 MNHNS, CDR2 SASEGT. The CDR3 contains 13 residues. The CDR3 bases are TGTGCCAGCAGTGAGTACAGGGCGGGTGAAGCTTTCTTT. This codes for CASSEYRAGEAFF.

A few counts support this clone. CDR3 amino acids: CASSVRGYNEQFF. The CDR3 DNA is TGTGCCAGCAGTGTTCGGGGTTACAATGAGCAGTTCTTC. The J gene is TRBJ2-1, the V gene TRBV6-2 or TRBV6-3; possibly TRBD2 for D (5 bases). Trimming pared 5 bases from V and 4 bases from J, leaving 9 bases between. The CDR3 runs to 13 residues. The germline CDR1 and CDR2 sequences are MNHEY and SVGEGT.

The CDR3 protein is CAISTGGYEQYF. In DNA, the CDR3 is TGTGCCATCAGTACGGGAGGCTACGAGCAGTACTTC. The chain is built from TRBV10-3 and TRBJ2-7; 7 nucleotides line up with TRBD2. The CDR3 totals 12 residues. V lost 5 bases, J lost 3 bases, and 1 base stayed unmatched. The germline V gene has CDR1 ENHRY and CDR2 SYGVKD.

The V gene is TRBV30, the J gene TRBJ1-2; D gene unclear. The length of the CDR3 is 12 residues. Trimming stripped 0 bases from V and 8 bases from J, with 10 bases between. Germline V gives CDR1 GTSNPN, CDR2 SVGIG (reference sequence). CDR3: CAWSVERGGYTF. The DNA of the CDR3 is TGTGCCTGGAGTGTAGAAAGAGGCGGCTACACCTTC.